This TCR beta chain was sequenced for a study of T-cell memory formation after mild COVID-19. TCRalpha and TCRbeta libraries used 5'RACE with constant-segment primers and UMIs. TCRdb re-called the 5' RACE reads through MiXCR, storing one row per CDR3 protein. The table shows under 250,000 distinct CDR3 sequences, with around 30% occurring only once. Overall study results and limits: A second wave of clones peaked on day 37, and their SARS-CoV-2 specificity went unconfirmed. Clones that contracted from day 15 to 85 were balanced CD4/CD8, while later expanders leaned CD4+. CD4+ contracting clones were mainly CM and EM; CD8+ ones, EMRA.

In the case of this clonotype: Antigen: not known.

Germline lookup yields CDR1 SEHNR and CDR2 FQNEAQ (reference sequence). V was trimmed by 7 bases and J by 4 bases, leaving 14 bases between them. The CDR3 extends over 13 amino acids. The chain carries TRBV7-9 and TRBJ2-7, with D perhaps TRBD1 or TRBD2 (5 bases each). Input material: PBMCs or a T cell subset sorted from them (not recorded which). This clonotype was sampled from an adult woman who had mild COVID-19 (a few samples of this study predate the infection). Cell type and time point are not known. This CDR3 reads CASTSRVRYEQYF. The DNA of the CDR3 is TGTGCCAGCACTAGCAGGGTGAGGTACGAGCAGTACTTC.